The following is a TCR beta chain sequence with its context. Its antigen is unidentified. The entry originates in a study of cytomegalovirus exposure and HLA in healthy donors. Whole-study results and caveats: The investigators catalogued 150 or so TCR beta chains as cytomegalovirus-associated.

V dropped 1 base and J dropped 4 bases, with 7 bases sitting between them. Germline V gene sequence: CDR1 SGHAT, CDR2 FQDESV (reference sequence). CDR3 length: 13 amino acids. The PCR used 60 Vbeta and 13 Jbeta primers. The protocol was immunoSEQ multiplex PCR, while the TCRdb copy is restricted to in-frame clones and leaves out a portion. This sample has fewer than 130,000 clones; around 83% occur once, and the top ten carry under 3%. The clonotype was recovered from a woman aged 55-70 years in good health and CMV-seropositive. The genes are TRBV11-1 and TRBJ1-1; D is unclear. The sample taken for sequencing was PBMCs. The CDR3, as DNA: TGTGCCAGCAGCTTAGGTCCGGTCACTGAAGCTTTCTTT. It encodes CASSLGPVTEAFF.